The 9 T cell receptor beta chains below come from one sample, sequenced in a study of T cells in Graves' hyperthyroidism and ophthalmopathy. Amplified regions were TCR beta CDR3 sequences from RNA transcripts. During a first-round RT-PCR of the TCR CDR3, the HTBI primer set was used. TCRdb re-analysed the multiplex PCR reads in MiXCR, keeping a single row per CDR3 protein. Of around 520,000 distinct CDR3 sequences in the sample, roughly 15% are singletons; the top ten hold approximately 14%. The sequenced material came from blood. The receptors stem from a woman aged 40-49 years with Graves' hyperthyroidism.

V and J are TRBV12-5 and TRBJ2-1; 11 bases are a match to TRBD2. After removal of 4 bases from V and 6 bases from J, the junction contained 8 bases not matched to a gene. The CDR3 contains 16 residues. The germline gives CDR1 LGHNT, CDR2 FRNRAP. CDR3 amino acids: CASGYIAGGPVNEQFF. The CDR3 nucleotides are TGTGCTAGTGGTTATATAGCGGGAGGGCCGGTCAATGAGCAGTTCTTC.

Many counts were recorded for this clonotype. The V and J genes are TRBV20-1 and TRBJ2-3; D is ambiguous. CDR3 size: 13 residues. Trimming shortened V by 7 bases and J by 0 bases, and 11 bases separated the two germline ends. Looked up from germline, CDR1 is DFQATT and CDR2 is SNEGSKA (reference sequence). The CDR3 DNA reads TGCAGTGGAAAGGGCCCTAGCACAGATACGCAGTATTTT. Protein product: CSGKGPSTDTQYF.

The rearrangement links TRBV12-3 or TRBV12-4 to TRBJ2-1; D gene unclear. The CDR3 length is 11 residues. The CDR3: CVTEQYNEQFF. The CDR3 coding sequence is TGTGTCACGGAGCAGTACAATGAGCAGTTCTTC.

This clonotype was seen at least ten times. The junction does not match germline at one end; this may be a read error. For the CDR3, the DNA is TGTGCCAGCAGCGAAGACAGGGGGCTATATGGCTACACCTTC. Its protein product is CASSEDRGLYGYTF. This chain joins TRBV2 and TRBJ1-2, with 10 nucleotides matching TRBD1. The CDR3 covers 14 residues. CDR1 SNHLY and CDR2 FYNNEI come from the germline V gene.

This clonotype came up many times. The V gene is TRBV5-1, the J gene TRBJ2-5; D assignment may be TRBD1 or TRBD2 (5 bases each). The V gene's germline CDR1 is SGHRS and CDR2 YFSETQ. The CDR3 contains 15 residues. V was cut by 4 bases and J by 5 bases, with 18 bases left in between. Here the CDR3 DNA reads TGCGCCAGCAGCGTGACCGGGACCCCAGGGGAGACCCAGTACTTC. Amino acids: CASSVTGTPGETQYF.

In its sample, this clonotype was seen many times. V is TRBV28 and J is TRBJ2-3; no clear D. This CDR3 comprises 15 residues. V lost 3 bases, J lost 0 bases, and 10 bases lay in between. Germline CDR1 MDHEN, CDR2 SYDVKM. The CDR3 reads CASSFPTPSTDTQYF. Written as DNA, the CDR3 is TGTGCCAGCAGTTTCCCTACACCTAGCACAGATACGCAGTATTTT.

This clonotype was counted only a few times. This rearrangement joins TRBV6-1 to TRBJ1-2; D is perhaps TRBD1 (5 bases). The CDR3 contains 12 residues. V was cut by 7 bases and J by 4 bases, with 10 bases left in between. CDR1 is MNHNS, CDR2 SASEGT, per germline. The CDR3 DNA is TGTGCCAGCACACAGGCCACCTATGGCTACACCTTC. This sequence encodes CASTQATYGYTF.

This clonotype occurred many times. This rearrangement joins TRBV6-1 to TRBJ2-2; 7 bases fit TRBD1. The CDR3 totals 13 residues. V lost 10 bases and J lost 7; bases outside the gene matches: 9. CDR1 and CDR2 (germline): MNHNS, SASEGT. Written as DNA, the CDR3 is TGTGCCATTAGACAGGGTACTGTCGGGGAGCTGTTTTTT. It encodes CAIRQGTVGELFF.

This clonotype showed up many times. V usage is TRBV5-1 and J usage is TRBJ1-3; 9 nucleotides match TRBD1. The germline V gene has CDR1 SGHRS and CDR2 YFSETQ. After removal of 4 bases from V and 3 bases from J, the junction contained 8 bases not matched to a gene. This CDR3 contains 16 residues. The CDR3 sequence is CASSTGDRAIGNTIYF. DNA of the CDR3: TGCGCCAGCAGCACCGGGGACAGGGCTATTGGAAACACCATATATTTT. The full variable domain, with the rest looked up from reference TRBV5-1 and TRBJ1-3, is KAGVTQTPRYLIKTRGQQVTLSCSPISGHRSVSWYQQTPGQGLQFLFEYFSETQRNKGNFPGRFSGRQFSNSRSEMNVSTLELGDSALYLCASSTGDRAIGNTIYFGEGSWLTVV.